This passage covers 12 T cell receptor beta chains from one sample sequenced in a study of control samples from healthy donors and cancer patients (TCRdb year 2020). The library was produced with the immunoSEQ multiplex PCR assay. As stored in TCRdb, this immuneACCESS dataset retains in-frame rearrangements with V and J assigned. A fraction of the clones does not appear; measured against another copy, unresolved V genes explain less than half of the discrepancy, and the remainder lacks a known reason. For this sample the table gives tens of thousands of clones, of which around nine tenths were detected only once. Of the sample, over 3% is held by the ten largest clones. Sequenced sample: blood. These TCRs come from a woman under 30 in good health.

The rearrangement joins TRBV5-1 to TRBJ1-1, with D possibly matching TRBD1 (6 bases). The germline V gene encodes CDR1 SGHRS and CDR2 YFSETQ. Between the trimmed V and J ends, which lost 2 bases and 1 base, there was a span of 9 bases. This CDR3 has 14 residues. The CDR3 DNA sequence: TGCGCCAGCAGCTTACCGGGACAGAACACTGAAGCTTTCTTT. Its translation is CASSLPGQNTEAFF.

The rearrangement joins TRBV18 to TRBJ1-3; TRBD1 might be the D (5 bases). V shed 6 bases and J shed 2 bases, with 8 bases lying between them. CDR1 is KGHSH, CDR2 LQKENI, per germline. CDR3 length: 13 residues. CDR3 nucleotide sequence: TGTGCCAGCTCGCAGGGCGCTGGAAACACCATATATTTT. Protein sequence: CASSQGAGNTIYF.

This sequence joins TRBV7-2 and TRBJ2-5, with 10 bases fitting TRBD2. The length of the CDR3 is 16 residues. Trimming at V came to 4 bases and at J to 0 bases, leaving 5 bases not matched to a gene. Germline CDR1 and CDR2: SGHTA and FQGNSA. The CDR3, as DNA: TGTGCCAGCAGCTCATTACTAGCGGGGCACCAAGAGACCCAGTACTTC. It specifies CASSSLLAGHQETQYF. The full variable domain, completed using reference TRBV7-2 and TRBJ2-5, is GAGVSQSPSNKVTEKGKDVELRCDPISGHTALYWYRQSLGQGLEFLIYFQGNSAPDKSGLPSDRFSAERTGGSVSTLTIQRTQQEDSAVYLCASSSLLAGHQETQYFGPGTRLLVL.

The chain has TRBV5-1 and TRBJ1-4; D is uncertain. Germline CDR1 SGHRS, CDR2 YFSETQ. Trimming took 0 bases from V and 8 from J, leaving 11 bases between them. This CDR3 is 14 amino acids long. This chain's CDR3 is CASSLGPEGEKLFF. For the CDR3, the DNA is TGCGCCAGCAGCTTGGGTCCGGAGGGAGAAAAACTGTTTTTT. The full variable domain, completed using reference TRBV5-1 and TRBJ1-4, is KAGVTQTPRYLIKTRGQQVTLSCSPISGHRSVSWYQQTPGQGLQFLFEYFSETQRNKGNFPGRFSGRQFSNSRSEMNVSTLELGDSALYLCASSLGPEGEKLFFGSGTQLSVL.

This rearrangement joins TRBV6-5 to TRBJ1-2; 7 bases fit TRBD1. CDR3 length: 14 amino acids. V shed 7 bases and J 2 bases; nucleotides not matched to a gene: 7. Germline V gene sequence: CDR1 MNHEY, CDR2 SVGAGI. The CDR3: CASTDRALNYGYTF. DNA for the CDR3: TGTGCCAGCACCGACAGGGCTCTAAACTATGGCTACACCTTC.

The chain employs TRBV10-3 and TRBJ2-5; D uncertain. CDR3 length: 12 residues. CDR1 and CDR2 (germline): ENHRY, SYGVKD. With 6 bases removed from V and 0 bases from J, the gap between germline ends came to 5 bases. This CDR3 reads CAISGYQETQYF. As DNA, the CDR3 is TGTGCCATCAGCGGGTACCAAGAGACCCAGTACTTC.

The V gene is TRBV19, the J gene TRBJ1-2, with D perhaps TRBD1 (5 bases). V shed 3 bases and J shed 7 bases, with 18 bases lying between them. This CDR3 has 15 amino acids. Germline V gene data show CDR1 as LNHDA and CDR2 as SQIVND (reference sequence). In DNA form, the CDR3 reads TGTGCCAGTAGTATGGGACTCGGGGACCTTATTGGCTACACCTTC. It codes for CASSMGLGDLIGYTF.

This chain connects TRBV6-5 to TRBJ1-2; D not certain. Germline values: CDR1 MNHEY, CDR2 SVGAGI. CDR3 length: 15 amino acids. Between the trimmed V and J ends, which lost 4 bases and 8 bases, there was a span of 20 bases. This CDR3 is CASSSPRAKGVGYTF. In DNA, the CDR3 is TGTGCCAGCAGTTCGCCACGGGCGAAAGGCGTAGGCTACACCTTC.

The V and J genes are TRBV29-1 and TRBJ2-1, with D possibly being TRBD1 (6 bases). Germline assignment: CDR1 SQVTM and CDR2 ANQGSEA. V gave up 6 bases and J gave up 4 bases, with 19 bases separating them. This CDR3 is built from 15 residues. CDR3 nucleotide sequence: TGCAGCGTACAGGGCCCCCCAAAGGGATACAATGAGCAGTTCTTC. Protein: CSVQGPPKGYNEQFF.

The chain carries TRBV6-6 and TRBJ1-1; D gene unclear. This CDR3 has 11 amino acids. Germline lookup yields CDR1 MNHNY and CDR2 SVGAGI (reference sequence). CDR3 in amino acids: CATHADTEAFF. CDR3 in DNA: TGTGCTACTCACGCCGACACTGAAGCTTTCTTT.

This chain links TRBV6-2 or TRBV6-3 with TRBJ2-7; 9 bases match TRBD2. Trimming removed 3 bases from V and 1 base from J; junction bases left unmatched: 7. This CDR3 spans 16 amino acids. Germline lookup yields CDR1 MNHEY and CDR2 SVGEGT. The CDR3 sequence: CASSYLLAGLSYEQYF. CDR3 nucleotide sequence: TGTGCCAGCAGTTATCTTCTAGCGGGGCTTTCCTACGAGCAGTACTTC.

This clone has a single count. The rearrangement uses TRBV3-1 (or the pseudogene TRBV3-2) and TRBJ1-2, with 7 positions matching TRBD1. In germline, CDR1 is LGHDT, CDR2 YNNKEL (reference sequence). V trimming: 2 bases; J trimming: 6 bases; junction bases outside the gene matches: 9. This CDR3 comprises 15 residues. CDR3 loop: CASSQSGGGWHGYTF. DNA of the CDR3: TGTGCCAGCAGCCAAAGCGGAGGGGGCTGGCATGGCTACACCTTC.